The 9 T cell receptor beta chains below all came from one sample that was sequenced in a study of beta chain features in type 1 diabetes. Expressed TCRB transcripts were sequenced, since all the RNA that had been isolated was reverse transcribed. TCRdb's table, derived via immunoSEQ multiplex PCR, lists solely in-frame clones and lacks some. The top ten clones hold 0.06% to 0.075% of a sample with approximately 120,000 clones, about 40% of them seen once. Sequencing was carried out using stem cell memory CD4+ T cells from blood. The receptors here all came from a woman aged 18-35 years in good health.

The chain combines TRBV5-1 with TRBJ2-7, with 7 bases that match TRBD1. Germline V lookup: CDR1 SGHRS, CDR2 YFSETQ. Unmatched junction bases numbered 7, after V lost 2 bases and J lost 2 bases. The length of the CDR3 is 15 residues. As DNA, the CDR3 is TGCGCCAGCAGCTTTGGACAGGCCTCCCCCTACGAGCAGTACTTC. Encoded protein: CASSFGQASPYEQYF.

The rearrangement uses TRBV6-5 and TRBJ1-2; D is unclear. The V and J ends lost 2 bases and 0 bases respectively, with 4 bases between them. Germline V lookup: CDR1 MNHEY, CDR2 SVGAGI. The CDR3 loop spans 13 amino acids. CDR3 region: CASSYSANYGYTF. DNA of the CDR3: TGTGCCAGCAGTTACAGCGCTAACTATGGCTACACCTTC.

This chain uses TRBV28 with TRBJ2-7; the D gene is possibly TRBD2 (6 bases). Deletions cut 6 bases from V and 6 bases from J, with 12 bases between. The germline V gene encodes CDR1 MDHEN and CDR2 SYDVKM. The CDR3 is made up of 12 amino acids. Written as DNA, the CDR3 is TGTGCCAGCAGCGCCGGGCGGGGCGAGCAGTACTTC. Translation: CASSAGRGEQYF.

The genes are TRBV21-1 and TRBJ2-3; the listed D gene, TRBD2, was not tested against the DNA. TRBV21-1 is described as a pseudogene. This CDR3 region has 14 residues. The CDR3 region is CARHPGLATDTQYF. DNA of the CDR3: TGTGCCAGACATCCGGGACTAGCGACAGATACGCAGTATTTT.

This clone has more than one count but fewer than ten. The chain combines TRBV2 with TRBJ2-5, with 11 bases lining up with TRBD2. Germline assignment: CDR1 SNHLY and CDR2 FYNNEI. The CDR3 has 16 residues. The junction had 15 bases not matched to a gene; V was cut back by 8 bases and J by 7 bases. This CDR3 is CASGVILAGAGGTQYF. CDR3 bases: TGTGCCAGCGGGGTGATACTAGCGGGAGCTGGAGGGACCCAGTACTTC.

The chain recombines TRBV5-6 with TRBJ2-1; TRBD1 aligns across 7 bases. The CDR3 has 14 amino acids. Germline V lookup: CDR1 SGHDT, CDR2 YYEEEE. V trimming: 4 bases; J trimming: 7 bases; junction bases outside the gene matches: 8. The CDR3 DNA is TGTGCCAGCAGCCATATACAGGGGCGGAATGAGCAGTTCTTC. It codes for CASSHIQGRNEQFF.

The V and J genes are TRBV6-1 and TRBJ1-1; no clear D gene. Trimming removed 6 bases from V and 0 bases from J, with 11 bases in between. The CDR3 length is 14 residues. The germline V gene has CDR1 MNHNS and CDR2 SASEGT. CDR3 protein: CASRLQPVNTEAFF. CDR3 coding DNA: TGTGCCAGCAGGCTACAGCCCGTGAACACTGAAGCTTTCTTT.

CDR3 nucleotide sequence: TGTGCCTGTAGAAAAAACTATGGCTACACCTTC. This encodes CACRKNYGYTF. The chain has TRBV30 and TRBJ1-2; D unclear. The V and J ends lost 6 bases and 2 bases respectively, with 7 bases between them. The length of the CDR3 is 11 residues. Germline CDR1 reads GTSNPN; CDR2 reads SVGIG (reference sequence).

This chain joins TRBV30 and TRBJ2-1; 12 positions agree with TRBD2. The germline gives CDR1 GTSNPN, CDR2 SVGIG (reference sequence). Trimming removed 4 bases from V and 7 bases from J; junction bases left unmatched: 5. This CDR3 is 14 amino acids long. CDR3 bases: TGTGCCTGGAAGGCTAGCGGGAGGGGGAATGAGCAGTTCTTC. This translates into CAWKASGRGNEQFF.